The present T cell receptor (beta chain) was sequenced within a study of T cells after somatic rescue of genetic block. V was shortened by 0 bases and J by 4 bases, with 11 bases between the two germline ends. Per the germline V gene, CDR1 is SGHRS and CDR2 is YFSETQ. The CDR3 spans 15 residues. The assay was immunoSEQ multiplex PCR, and TCRdb's table has in-frame clones only and misses some. The sample consists of 68,000 or so clones, 80% to 95% of them appearing once. The sequence was obtained from a man aged 35 to 55. The chain carries TRBV5-1 and TRBJ1-3, with a weak D call TRBD1 (6 bases). Sequenced input: peripheral blood mononuclear cells (PBMCs). Here the CDR3 reads CASSLDGGLGNTIYF. The CDR3 DNA sequence: TGCGCCAGCAGCTTGGACGGGGGGCTCGGAAACACCATATATTTT.